This T cell receptor (beta chain) is drawn from a study of human T cells and chemical hapten exposure. About the research overall: The study sensitized with 2% DPC on an approximately 2 cm by approximately 2 cm patch of upper inner arm skin. Per-sample TCR yield variation was attributed mainly to small pooled library volume differences.

Whole-study findings and limits: It should be noted that donors had alopecia, so their immune response may differ from healthy people's.

Documented time point: patch test 3, about 24 weeks after DPC sensitization. Specified treatment: therapeutic diphenylcyclopropenone sensitization with weekly scalp DPC. This CDR3 is 13 amino acids long. After removal of 6 bases from V and 4 bases from J, the junction contained 7 bases not matched to a gene. Looked up from germline, CDR1 is SQVTM and CDR2 is ANQGSEA. The study used a library that attached unique molecular identifiers to individual cDNA molecules. TCRdb reprocessed the RACE reads with MiXCR, giving one entry per CDR3 protein. The sample yields about 160,000 distinct CDR3 sequences, roughly 26% seen once. This clonotype was seen a few times. Its antigen is as yet unknown.

The chain carries TRBV29-1 and TRBJ1-2; 8 nucleotides agree with TRBD1. The sample consisted of whole blood, taken in connection with sensitization to the hapten diphenylcyclopropenone (DPC). The sequence was obtained from a woman between 18 and 29 years old with alopecia areata. Some clones in this sample may be carry-over from other donors' samples. The CDR3 sequence is CSVADRGFYGYTF. For the CDR3, the DNA is TGCAGCGTAGCTGACAGGGGATTCTATGGCTACACCTTC.